This passage covers 7 T cell receptor beta chains from one sample sequenced in a study of blood T cell repertoires in COVID-19. Assay used: immunoSEQ multiplex PCR; TCRdb lists only in-frame clones, some missing. The data show 60,000 to 80,000 clones, with approximately 90% seen just once and about 3.9% held by the top ten. Sample: peripheral blood. Receptor source: a human donor in a cohort sampled during active COVID-19.

The chain employs TRBV6-5 and TRBJ2-7, with TRBD2 matching over 7 bases. V was pared by 6 bases and J by 2 bases, with 10 bases of the junction left unmatched. The length of the CDR3 is 15 residues. The germline gives CDR1 MNHEY, CDR2 SVGAGI. The CDR3 nucleotides read TGTGCCAGCAGCCCCGTCGGGGGGAATACCTACGAGCAGTACTTC. The encoded protein is CASSPVGGNTYEQYF.

The rearrangement joins TRBV4-1 to TRBJ1-5, with D maybe TRBD1 (6 bases). The CDR3 is 16 amino acids. Germline CDR1 MGHRA, CDR2 YSYEKL. The V gene lost 2 bases and the J gene lost 4 bases, with 15 bases spanning the gap. CDR3 residues: CASSQLTGTLNQPQHF. For the CDR3, the DNA is TGCGCCAGCAGCCAATTAACTGGGACATTAAATCAGCCCCAGCATTTT.

The chain recombines TRBV7-2 with TRBJ1-2, with 7 nucleotides matching TRBD1. This CDR3 spans 13 amino acids. V shed 1 base and J 8 bases; nucleotides not matched to a gene: 4. The V gene's germline CDR1 is SGHTA and CDR2 FQGNSA. This chain's CDR3 is CASSLDEGAGYTF. In DNA, the CDR3 is TGTGCCAGCAGCTTAGATGAGGGGGCGGGCTACACCTTC. Full variable domain (remainder filled in from reference TRBV7-2 and TRBJ1-2): GAGVSQSPSNKVTEKGKDVELRCDPISGHTALYWYRQSLGQGLEFLIYFQGNSAPDKSGLPSDRFSAERTGGSVSTLTIQRTQQEDSAVYLCASSLDEGAGYTFGSGTRLTVV.

The CDR3 bases are TGTGCCAGCAGCTCGAACGGGCAGGGCACCGGGGAGCTGTTTTTT. Residues: CASSSNGQGTGELFF. The chain joins TRBV5-4 to TRBJ2-2, with a possible D match to TRBD1 (5 bases). V was clipped by 3 bases and J by 4 bases, with 13 bases between them. CDR1 SGHNT and CDR2 YYREEE come from the germline V gene (reference sequence). CDR3 length: 15 residues.

The rearrangement joins TRBV7-6 to TRBJ2-7; 11 bases align to TRBD2. The trim removed 1 base at V and 4 bases at J, leaving 6 bases unmatched. CDR1 is SGHVS and CDR2 is FNYEAQ in the germline V gene. There are 16 residues in the CDR3. The DNA of the CDR3 is TGTGCCAGCAGCTTAGGGGGACTAGCGGACCTATACGAGCAGTACTTC. It translates to CASSLGGLADLYEQYF.

The V gene is TRBV3-1 (or the pseudogene TRBV3-2), the J gene TRBJ2-1, with 9 bases that match TRBD2. The CDR3 has 17 residues. V shed 3 bases and J 4 bases; nucleotides not matched to a gene: 10. Looked up from germline, CDR1 is LGHDT and CDR2 is YNNKEL (reference sequence). For the CDR3, the DNA is TGTGCCAGCAGCCATCCTCTAGCGGGGAGGGGATACAATGAGCAGTTCTTC. Its protein product is CASSHPLAGRGYNEQFF.

V gene TRBV24-1 combines with J gene TRBJ2-7; D remains unclear. This CDR3 has 17 amino acids. Trimming removed 12 bases from V and 6 bases from J, with 32 bases in between. Germline CDR1 is KGHDR and CDR2 is SFDVKD. The CDR3 sequence is CAVGYPFSQVLSGEQYF. The CDR3, as DNA: TGTGCCGTCGGCTACCCCTTCTCTCAGGTGCTCTCCGGCGAGCAGTACTTC.